This T cell receptor (beta chain) was recovered during a study of blood T cell repertoires in COVID-19. The CDR3 covers 15 residues. Per the germline V gene, CDR1 is MNHEY and CDR2 is SVGAGI. Trimming pared 0 bases from V and 5 bases from J, leaving 10 bases between. Clones were sequenced by immunoSEQ multiplex PCR, and TCRdb holds only the in-frame ones, with some missing. The sample lists 300,000 to 350,000 clones, around 90% occurring once. This receptor was identified in a woman under 30 with acute COVID-19. The chain carries TRBV6-5 and TRBJ1-4; tentatively, D is TRBD1 (6 bases). The specimen sequenced was PBMCs or T cells enriched from blood (not recorded which). The DNA for the CDR3 is TGTGCCAGCAGTTACTCCGGACAGAGGAATGAAAAACTGTTTTTT. This codes for CASSYSGQRNEKLFF.